The 9 T cell receptor beta chains below all came from one sample that was sequenced in a study of control samples from healthy donors and cancer patients. Data came from immunoSEQ multiplex PCR; TCRdb stores just in-frame clones and leaves some out. This table has some 120,000 clones, about 91% appearing once. The specimen was blood. The receptors shown here come from a man in his late teens or twenties in good health.

This chain uses TRBV5-6 with TRBJ2-3; D perhaps matches TRBD1 (5 bases). The V and J ends lost 0 bases and 1 base respectively, with 15 bases between them. There are 17 residues in the CDR3. Per germline, CDR1 SGHDT and CDR2 YYEEEE. The CDR3 DNA reads TGTGCCAGCAGCTTGGTGGGGCCAGGGTCGGGCACAGATACGCAGTATTTT. Amino acid sequence: CASSLVGPGSGTDTQYF. Full variable domain (missing parts from reference TRBV5-6 and TRBJ2-3): DAGVTQSPTHLIKTRGQQVTLRCSPKSGHDTVSWYQQALGQGPQFIFQYYEEEERQRGNFPDRFSGHQFPNYSSELNVNALLLGDSALYLCASSLVGPGSGTDTQYFGPGTRLTVL.

V is TRBV4-1 and J is TRBJ1-4, with a possible D match to TRBD1 (5 bases). Germline V gene data show CDR1 as MGHRA and CDR2 as YSYEKL. CDR3 length: 16 residues. Trimming stripped 3 bases from V and 0 bases from J, with 11 bases between. DNA for the CDR3: TGCGCCAGCAGCCAGGATCAACAGGCAACTAATGAAAAACTGTTTTTT. It yields the protein CASSQDQQATNEKLFF.

The chain carries TRBV27 and TRBJ1-5, with 8 nucleotides matching TRBD1. The V segment lost 5 bases and the J segment 2 bases; nucleotides outside the gene matches: 2. The CDR3 covers 14 residues. Germline V lookup: CDR1 MNHEY, CDR2 SMNVEV (reference sequence). CDR3 loop: CASSKGQGNQPQHF. CDR3 nucleotides: TGTGCCAGCAGTAAGGGACAGGGCAATCAGCCCCAGCATTTT.

The chain's CDR3 is CASSHNGPEAFF. The CDR3 bases are TGTGCCAGCAGCCATAACGGCCCTGAAGCTTTCTTT. The V gene is TRBV7-9, the J gene TRBJ1-1; no clear D. This CDR3 is 12 amino acids long. The germline V and J ends were trimmed by 5 bases and 6 bases, with 10 bases remaining between them. The V gene's germline CDR1 is SEHNR and CDR2 FQNEAQ (reference sequence).

In the case of this clone: The sample has other DNA sequences that encode this CDR3 too. The chain couples TRBV2 to TRBJ1-1; no reliable D call. This CDR3 is 14 amino acids long. Germline V lookup: CDR1 SNHLY, CDR2 FYNNEI. Trimming took off 1 base at V and 3 bases at J, with 9 bases between the two ends. The CDR3 protein is CASSEDRRDTEAFF. CDR3 bases: TGTGCCAGCAGTGAAGACAGAAGGGACACTGAAGCTTTCTTT.

The rearrangement joins TRBV10-3 to TRBJ1-1; no definite D call. CDR1 and CDR2 (germline): ENHRY, SYGVKD. This CDR3 is 15 amino acids long. The V end was cut by 0 bases, the J end by 7 bases, with 15 bases between. CDR3 in DNA: TGTGCCATCAGTGAGTCGAGTTTAGTCGAGGATGAAGCTTTCTTT. Translation gives CAISESSLVEDEAFF.

The chain employs TRBV5-4 and TRBJ1-3; 8 bases fit TRBD1. Germline CDR1 is SGHNT and CDR2 is YYREEE (reference sequence). The V segment lost 4 bases and the J segment 5 bases; nucleotides outside the gene matches: 8. The CDR3 consists of 15 residues. CDR3 DNA: TGTGCCAGCAGCCCTGGACAGGGTAGGAGAAACACCATATATTTT. This gives the protein CASSPGQGRRNTIYF.

The chain uses TRBV7-3 and TRBJ2-5, with 12 bases lining up with TRBD2. The V and J ends lost 2 bases and 5 bases, in that order; junction bases with no gene match: 6. Per the germline V gene, CDR1 is SGHTA and CDR2 is FQGTGA. This CDR3 has 16 residues. The CDR3 bases are TGTGCCAGCAGCTTAGGCGGACTAGCGGGGTCGGAGACCCAGTACTTC. Translated: CASSLGGLAGSETQYF.

The chain has TRBV27 and TRBJ2-6, with D hard to call. Germline V gives CDR1 MNHEY, CDR2 SMNVEV (reference sequence). This CDR3 is 16 amino acids long. Trimming stripped 10 bases from V and 0 bases from J, with 16 bases between. CDR3 protein: CATSKAGPSGANVLTF. The CDR3 coding sequence is TGTGCCACCTCTAAGGCAGGTCCCTCTGGGGCCAACGTCCTGACTTTC.